What follows are 26 T cell receptor beta chains derived from one specimen sequenced in a study of radiotherapy plus CTLA-4 blockade in lung cancer. TCRdb's copy holds only in-frame clones and misses some; the assay was immunoSEQ multiplex PCR. The sample lists 85,000 to 95,000 clones, roughly 80% occurring once. The source material was peripheral blood, sampled from a patient treated with radiotherapy plus ipilimumab. The receptors here all came from a human donor with non-small cell lung cancer that progressed on radiotherapy plus ipilimumab.

This clone was seen once. The CDR3 loop is CASREGPAVVGELFF. The CDR3 DNA is TGTGCCAGCAGGGAGGGACCCGCCGTTGTCGGGGAGCTGTTTTTT. The rearrangement uses TRBV9 and TRBJ2-2, with a possible D match to TRBD2 (6 bases). The V and J ends lost 5 bases and 7 bases respectively, with 18 bases between them. Germline CDR1 and CDR2: SGDLS and YYNGEE. There are 15 residues in the CDR3.

This sequence joins TRBV28 and TRBJ2-3; 8 positions agree with TRBD2. With V trimmed by 3 bases and J by 4 bases, 9 bases remained unmatched. The CDR3 runs to 16 residues. The germline V gene encodes CDR1 MDHEN and CDR2 SYDVKM. The DNA for the CDR3 is TGTGCCAGCAGTTTCTTGGGGACTAGGGTGCCAGATACGCAGTATTTT. It yields the protein CASSFLGTRVPDTQYF.

The genes are TRBV4-1 and TRBJ2-7; TRBD1 might be the D (6 bases). CDR1 is MGHRA and CDR2 is YSYEKL in the germline V gene. The CDR3 is 17 amino acids. The germline V and J ends were trimmed by 4 bases and 4 bases, with 23 bases remaining between them. DNA of the CDR3: TGCGCCAGCAGCCGCTCCTTTACGGGACAATACAATTACGAGCAGTACTTC. Its translation is CASSRSFTGQYNYEQYF.

The V and J genes are TRBV6-1 and TRBJ2-1, with D perhaps TRBD2 (6 bases). The CDR3 runs 16 residues. Germline CDR1 MNHNS, CDR2 SASEGT. V was cut by 1 base and J by 2 bases, with 12 bases left in between. This chain's CDR3 is CASSEGIAAPYNEQFF. Here the CDR3 DNA reads TGTGCCAGCAGTGAAGGGATAGCGGCCCCCTACAATGAGCAGTTCTTC.

The gene calls are TRBV15 and TRBJ2-7; perhaps TRBD2 as D (6 bases). Trimming took off 5 bases at V and 2 bases at J, with 13 bases between the two ends. CDR1 is LNHNV, CDR2 YYDKDF, per germline (reference sequence). The CDR3 runs 14 residues. CDR3 loop: CATSLEGGTYEQYV. CDR3 nucleotide sequence: TGTGCCACCAGCCTCGAGGGAGGAACCTACGAGCAGTACGTC.

The gene calls are TRBV9 and TRBJ1-5; D ambiguous. V was trimmed by 0 bases and J by 3 bases, leaving 7 bases between them. The CDR3 has 14 residues. Germline values: CDR1 SGDLS, CDR2 YYNGEE. CDR3 nucleotide sequence: TGTGCCAGCAGCGTAGACAGCGTCAATCAGCCCCAGCATTTT. It translates to CASSVDSVNQPQHF.

This sequence joins TRBV7-2 and TRBJ1-2; tentative D call: TRBD1 (6 bases). V was pared by 5 bases and J by 0 bases, with 13 bases between. The CDR3 has 15 residues. The germline V gene encodes CDR1 SGHTA and CDR2 FQGNSA. CDR3 DNA sequence: TGTGCCAGCAGCCCATCGACAGGTTCTAACTATGGCTACACCTTC. It is translated as CASSPSTGSNYGYTF.

The chain combines TRBV28 with TRBJ1-5; D call uncertain. V lost 1 base and J 5 bases, leaving 9 bases between the germline ends. The CDR3 sequence is 14 residues long. Germline V gene sequence: CDR1 MDHEN, CDR2 SYDVKM. CDR3 region: CASSLFRGDQPQHF. The CDR3 DNA reads TGTGCCAGCAGTTTATTTCGGGGTGATCAGCCCCAGCATTTT.

The rearrangement uses TRBV5-1 and TRBJ1-2; 7 nucleotides line up with TRBD1. CDR3 length: 13 residues. The junction had 6 bases not matched to a gene; V was cut back by 4 bases and J by 6 bases. Germline loops: CDR1 SGHRS, CDR2 YFSETQ. This CDR3 reads CASSLQGIDGYTF. CDR3 in DNA: TGCGCCAGCAGCCTACAGGGGATCGATGGCTACACCTTC.

The rearrangement joins TRBV18 to TRBJ2-4; D remains unclear. V gave up 5 bases and J gave up 0 bases, with 14 bases separating them. From germline, CDR1 is KGHSH and CDR2 LQKENI. This CDR3 has 16 amino acids. This CDR3 reads CASSSKNSLAKNIQYF. For the CDR3, the DNA is TGTGCCAGCTCATCAAAGAATTCTCTAGCCAAAAACATTCAGTACTTC.

The J gene is TRBJ1-4, the V gene TRBV6-1; 8 positions agree with TRBD1. V was pared by 6 bases and J by 10 bases, with 4 bases of the junction left unmatched. The germline CDR1 and CDR2 sequences are MNHNS and SASEGT. The CDR3 is 12 amino acids. The CDR3 coding sequence is TGTGCCAGCAGCGGACAGGGAGGAAAACTGTTTTTT. Translation gives CASSGQGGKLFF.

The J gene is TRBJ2-1, the V gene TRBV7-6; D might be TRBD1 or TRBD2, each matching 5 bases. The CDR3 is 12 amino acids. CDR1 SGHVS and CDR2 FNYEAQ come from the germline V gene. Trimming stripped 0 bases from V and 10 bases from J, with 7 bases between. CDR3 coding DNA: TGTGCCAGCAGCTTAGCAGGGACCGAGCAGTTCTTC. This codes for CASSLAGTEQFF.

The chain combines TRBV29-1 with TRBJ2-1; D gene ambiguous. V lost 0 bases and J lost 6, with 9 bases in between. Germline loops: CDR1 SQVTM, CDR2 ANQGSEA. This CDR3 is 13 amino acids long. Here the CDR3 reads CSVEDPSSNEQFF. CDR3 bases: TGCAGCGTTGAAGATCCCAGCAGCAATGAGCAGTTCTTC.

V is TRBV5-1 and J is TRBJ1-6; 10 positions match TRBD1. Trimming cost V 5 bases and J 5 bases; bases outside gene matches: 4. The CDR3 loop spans 15 amino acids. Germline V gene data show CDR1 as SGHRS and CDR2 as YFSETQ. This chain's CDR3 is CASRHGTGDNSPLHF. The CDR3 DNA reads as TGCGCCAGCAGACATGGGACAGGGGATAATTCACCCCTCCACTTT.

The chain carries TRBV28 and TRBJ1-2; D call uncertain. Germline CDR1 is MDHEN and CDR2 is SYDVKM. There are 14 residues in the CDR3. V shed 4 bases and J shed 4 bases, with 13 bases lying between them. As DNA, the CDR3 is TGTGCCAGCAGTTCTGCCATCGGCATCTATGGCTACACCTTC. It codes for CASSSAIGIYGYTF.

This clone was seen a single time. The V and J genes are TRBV25-1 and TRBJ2-5; either TRBD1 or TRBD2 may supply D (6 bases each). The CDR3 loop spans 14 amino acids. V lost 8 bases to trimming and J lost 5 bases, with 18 bases between them. Germline V gene data show CDR1 as MGHDK and CDR2 as SYGVNS. CDR3 in DNA: TGTGCCAGCGCTGGAAGAGGGGGGCAGGAGACCCAGTACTTC. This codes for CASAGRGGQETQYF.

This clone was seen more than once but under ten times. This CDR3 is CASSPPGLAGDPGELFF. The CDR3, as DNA: TGCGCCAGCAGCCCCCCGGGACTAGCGGGAGACCCCGGGGAGCTGTTTTTT. The J gene is TRBJ2-2, the V gene TRBV5-1, with 14 positions matching TRBD2. The CDR3 covers 17 residues. Germline assignment: CDR1 SGHRS and CDR2 YFSETQ. Trimming took 4 bases from V and 6 from J; bases not matched to a gene: 8.

The chain links TRBV29-1 to TRBJ2-1; D ambiguous. The CDR3 has 9 amino acids. Trimming took 3 bases from V and 8 from J, leaving 2 bases between them. Germline loops: CDR1 SQVTM, CDR2 ANQGSEA. The CDR3 sequence: CSVEHEQFF. The CDR3 region has the DNA TGCAGCGTTGAGCATGAGCAGTTCTTC.

The rearrangement joins TRBV7-9 to TRBJ2-3; D remains unclear. CDR1 and CDR2 (germline): SEHNR, FQNEAQ (reference sequence). The CDR3 length is 15 residues. Trimming took off 5 bases at V and 4 bases at J, with 16 bases between the two ends. Here the CDR3 reads CASSPARTAPDTQYF. CDR3 coding DNA: TGTGCCAGCAGCCCCGCCAGGACGGCGCCAGATACGCAGTATTTT. The whole variable domain, remainder taken from reference TRBV7-9 and TRBJ2-3, is DTGVSQNPRHKITKRGQNVTFRCDPISEHNRLYWYRQTLGQGPEFLTYFQNEAQLEKSRLLSDRFSAERPKGSFSTLEIQRTEQGDSAMYLCASSPARTAPDTQYFGPGTRLTVL.

This clone occurred a few times. The gene calls are TRBV6-5 and TRBJ2-5; D gene ambiguous. From germline, CDR1 is MNHEY and CDR2 SVGAGI. V shed 5 bases and J shed 9 bases, with 13 bases lying between them. The CDR3 extends over 12 amino acids. CDR3 region: CASSTVGPAQYF. In DNA form, the CDR3 reads TGTGCCAGCAGTACAGTAGGGCCAGCCCAGTACTTC.

This clone showed up just a few times. This chain links TRBV10-3 with TRBJ2-3; 8 bases are shared with TRBD2. The ends lost 7 bases at V and 8 bases at J; junction bases unmatched: 20. Germline V gene lookup returns CDR1 ENHRY and CDR2 SYGVKD. The CDR3 extends over 17 amino acids. This chain's CDR3 is CAITDREAGVLLGTQYF. CDR3 bases: TGTGCCATCACCGACCGGGAAGCGGGAGTCCTGCTGGGTACGCAGTATTTT.

The CDR3 region is CASSYEGLRGTQYF. The CDR3 nucleotides are TGTGCCAGCAGTTACGAAGGACTACGGGGTACGCAGTATTTT. The chain is built from TRBV6-5 and TRBJ2-3; a weak D match, TRBD2 (6 bases). V lost 2 bases to trimming and J lost 8 bases, with 14 bases between them. Germline V CDR1 and CDR2: MNHEY, SVGAGI. The CDR3 contains 14 residues.

The chain carries TRBV30 and TRBJ2-1; 8 positions match TRBD2. This CDR3 has 14 residues. From germline, CDR1 is GTSNPN and CDR2 SVGIG (reference sequence). The V segment lost 1 base and the J segment 8 bases; nucleotides outside the gene matches: 7. DNA of the CDR3: TGTGCCTGGAGTGGCCAGCGGGAGTCCGATGAGCAGTTCTTC. As protein: CAWSGQRESDEQFF.

The count of this clone is one. The chain uses TRBV29-1 and TRBJ2-2; either TRBD1 or TRBD2 may supply D (5 bases each). V was cut by 7 bases and J by 0 bases, with 12 bases left in between. The CDR3 is made up of 14 amino acids. Germline lookup yields CDR1 SQVTM and CDR2 ANQGSEA. CDR3 in DNA: TGCAGCGGCATGGGACGGACGAACACCGGGGAGCTGTTTTTT. This encodes CSGMGRTNTGELFF.

J is TRBJ1-2 and V is TRBV9; D remains ambiguous. Germline V CDR1 and CDR2: SGDLS, YYNGEE. The CDR3 is made up of 13 amino acids. Trimming took 4 bases from V and 4 from J, leaving 11 bases between them. The CDR3 spells CASSPGLIYGYTF. CDR3 DNA sequence: TGTGCCAGCAGCCCTGGCCTTATCTATGGCTACACCTTC.

The chain links TRBV5-1 to TRBJ1-1; D remains ambiguous. Germline V gene lookup returns CDR1 SGHRS and CDR2 YFSETQ. The CDR3 runs to 14 residues. V shed 4 bases and J shed 2 bases, with 12 bases lying between them. The CDR3 DNA reads as TGCGCCAGCAGCGCTGGCAGAGTAAACACTGAAGCTTTCTTT. Encoded protein: CASSAGRVNTEAFF.